The 32 T cell receptor beta chains below come from one sample, sequenced in a study of CD8 T cells in ankylosing spondylitis. TCRdb analysed the 5' RACE reads with MiXCR anew, one entry per CDR3 protein. The sample gives 250,000 or so distinct CDR3 sequences, more than 20% of which show up once; about 0.6% is in the top ten. The sample comprised blood, either unsorted or a sorted T cell fraction (not recorded which). Source of these receptors: a male donor with ankylosing spondylitis or in good health (not recorded which).

This clonotype appeared many times. V is TRBV29-1 and J is TRBJ2-7, with D maybe TRBD2 (6 bases). Trimming took off 5 bases at V and 2 bases at J, with 16 bases between the two ends. Germline assignment: CDR1 SQVTM and CDR2 ANQGSEA. This CDR3 contains 14 residues. CDR3 sequence (DNA): TGCAGCGTTTCGCCTCACGGAGGGCCCTACGAGCAGTACTTC. It yields the protein CSVSPHGGPYEQYF.

The V gene is TRBV13, the J gene TRBJ2-3; possibly TRBD1 or TRBD2 for D (5 bases each). CDR3 length: 15 amino acids. CDR1 PRHDT and CDR2 FYEKMQ come from the germline V gene (reference sequence). Trimming removed 5 bases from V and 2 bases from J, with 14 bases in between. This CDR3 reads CASSPGDLHTDTQYF. The CDR3 DNA is TGTGCCAGCAGCCCCGGGGACCTACACACAGATACGCAGTATTTT.

This chain connects TRBV20-1 to TRBJ1-1; D is unclear. Germline V gene lookup returns CDR1 DFQATT and CDR2 SNEGSKA (reference sequence). The CDR3 has 13 residues. The germline V and J ends were trimmed by 0 bases and 4 bases, with 9 bases remaining between them. The CDR3 spells CSARDPLGTEAFF. The CDR3 DNA reads as TGCAGTGCTAGAGACCCTCTTGGCACTGAAGCTTTCTTT.

This clonotype came up many times. The chain couples TRBV20-1 to TRBJ1-4; 8 bases match TRBD1. The CDR3 has 14 amino acids. After removal of 5 bases from V and 7 bases from J, the junction contained 9 bases not matched to a gene. Germline CDR1 reads DFQATT; CDR2 reads SNEGSKA (reference sequence). CDR3 protein: CSAVSGGSIEKLFF. The CDR3 DNA sequence: TGCAGTGCTGTCTCAGGGGGCTCGATTGAAAAACTGTTTTTT.

The chain employs TRBV2 and TRBJ2-7; D might be TRBD1 or TRBD2, each matching 5 bases. The CDR3 totals 14 residues. Trimming cost V 7 bases and J 1 base, with 14 bases left between them. Germline-derived CDR1 and CDR2 are SNHLY and FYNNEI. CDR3 region: CASIPTWGSYEQYF. For the CDR3, the DNA is TGTGCCAGCATCCCAACGTGGGGGTCCTACGAGCAGTACTTC.

The V and J genes are TRBV27 and TRBJ2-3; D is possibly TRBD2 (6 bases). Germline lookup yields CDR1 MNHEY and CDR2 SMNVEV (reference sequence). V was clipped by 8 bases and J by 6 bases, with 15 bases between them. The CDR3 is made up of 13 amino acids. CDR3 residues: CASRWRDRDTQYF. For the CDR3, the DNA is TGTGCCAGCCGTTGGCGGGATAGGGATACGCAGTATTTT.

The chain couples TRBV6-1 to TRBJ2-7, with D possibly TRBD2 on 6 matching bases. The V end lost 6 bases, the J end lost 1 base, and 16 bases lay between the germline ends. Germline V gene sequence: CDR1 MNHNS, CDR2 SASEGT. There are 15 residues in the CDR3. Here the CDR3 DNA reads TGTGCCAGCAGCTCTACTAGCCCAGGTTCCTACGAGCAGTACTTC. It codes for CASSSTSPGSYEQYF.

V gene TRBV12-3 or TRBV12-4 combines with J gene TRBJ2-6, with D possibly being TRBD1 or TRBD2 (5 bases each). Trimming pared 3 bases from V and 1 base from J, leaving 13 bases between. CDR3 size: 17 residues. CDR3 in amino acids: CASSFGTLTSGANVLTF. DNA of the CDR3: TGTGCCAGCAGTTTTGGGACGCTGACGTCTGGGGCCAACGTCCTGACTTTC.

The V call is TRBV4-1, the J call TRBJ2-7; the match to TRBD1 covers 8 bases. Germline CDR1 MGHRA, CDR2 YSYEKL. The CDR3 sequence is 14 residues long. V was clipped by 4 bases and J by 2 bases; unmatched bases: 4. Written as DNA, the CDR3 is TGCGCCAGCAGCCGACCGGGACAGGCCTACGAGCAGTACTTC. Amino acids: CASSRPGQAYEQYF.

The chain recombines TRBV11-2 with TRBJ2-7; TRBD1 aligns across 8 bases. Germline CDR1 SGHAT, CDR2 FQNNGV. Germline trimming cut 6 bases from V and 4 bases from J; bases unmatched to any gene: 11. CDR3 length: 15 amino acids. The CDR3 region has the DNA TGTGCCAGCAGACCACCCGGGACAGGACGTTACGAGCAGTACTTC. Translated, it gives CASRPPGTGRYEQYF.

With respect to this clonotype: Its ends do not fully match the called genes, so a read error is possible. The chain links TRBV12-3 or TRBV12-4 to TRBJ2-4, with D possibly being TRBD2 (5 bases). The CDR3 has 16 amino acids. CDR3 sequence: CASSFSRRLAKNIKYF. DNA of the CDR3: TGTGCCAGCAGTTTTTCCAGGAGGTTAGCCAAAAACATTAAGTACTTC.

The V and J genes are TRBV6-5 and TRBJ2-1; D not certain. From germline, CDR1 is MNHEY and CDR2 SVGAGI. The CDR3 covers 14 residues. V was shortened by 3 bases and J by 4 bases, with 10 bases between the two germline ends. CDR3 protein: CASSYRVGYNEQFF. In DNA, the CDR3 is TGTGCCAGCAGTTATCGGGTAGGGTACAATGAGCAGTTCTTC.

This clonotype was seen a handful of times. The chain has TRBV20-1 and TRBJ2-3; D possibly uses TRBD1 or TRBD2 (5 bases each). The V and J ends lost 5 bases and 1 base respectively, with 7 bases between them. The CDR3 is 12 residues long. CDR1 is DFQATT and CDR2 is SNEGSKA in the germline V gene (reference sequence). The CDR3 loop reads CSAGDRTDTQYF. The CDR3 DNA is TGCAGTGCTGGGGACCGCACAGATACGCAGTATTTT.

This clonotype was counted at least ten times. This chain connects TRBV29-1 to TRBJ2-3; maybe TRBD1 (6 bases). Germline CDR1 and CDR2: SQVTM and ANQGSEA. V was cut by 4 bases and J by 0 bases, with 11 bases left in between. This CDR3 spans 14 amino acids. The CDR3 DNA reads TGCAGCGTTGCAGGGGCGACTAGCACAGATACGCAGTATTTT. This codes for CSVAGATSTDTQYF.

This clonotype was seen many times. J is TRBJ2-5 and V is TRBV3-1; 7 bases match TRBD2. The CDR3 has 14 residues. CDR1 LGHDT and CDR2 YNNKEL come from the germline V gene (reference sequence). V shed 1 base and J 2 bases; nucleotides not matched to a gene: 1. CDR3 DNA: TGTGCCAGCAGCCAAGGGACTAGGCAAGAGACCCAGTACTTC. Translated: CASSQGTRQETQYF.

The CDR3: CATSRDRESSGNTIYF. The CDR3 nucleotides are TGTGCCACCAGCAGAGATCGGGAAAGCTCTGGAAACACCATATATTTT. V gene TRBV15 combines with J gene TRBJ1-3, with D hard to call. Trimming took 0 bases from V and 0 from J, leaving 9 bases between them. CDR1 is LNHNV and CDR2 is YYDKDF in the germline V gene (reference sequence). CDR3 size: 16 residues.

This chain connects TRBV20-1 to TRBJ2-1; TRBD1 or TRBD2 may be the D gene (5 bases each). The V end lost 1 base, the J end lost 6 bases, and 10 bases lay between the germline ends. The CDR3 contains 13 residues. Germline loops: CDR1 DFQATT, CDR2 SNEGSKA (reference sequence). The CDR3 reads CSARVPGPNEQFF. The CDR3, as DNA: TGCAGTGCTAGAGTTCCGGGGCCCAATGAGCAGTTCTTC.

The chain has TRBV7-6 and TRBJ1-1; TRBD1 agrees at 8 bases. This CDR3 region has 15 residues. CDR1 and CDR2 from the germline V gene are SGHVS and FNYEAQ. After removal of 2 bases from V and 7 bases from J, the junction contained 9 bases not matched to a gene. The CDR3 DNA is TGTGCCAGCAGCTTAAGGGACAGGAGGAACGGTGAAGCTTTCTTT. Amino acid sequence: CASSLRDRRNGEAFF.

In this sample, this clonotype turned up many times. J is TRBJ2-7 and V is TRBV12-3 or TRBV12-4; TRBD2 matches at 7 bases. The CDR3 runs to 14 residues. The ends lost 4 bases at V and 4 bases at J; junction bases unmatched: 7. The CDR3 is CASSSGGGGYEQYF. The CDR3 coding sequence is TGTGCCAGCAGTTCTGGCGGGGGAGGATACGAGCAGTACTTC.

This clonotype has a handful of counts. The V call is TRBV3-1, the J call TRBJ2-5; 12 positions agree with TRBD2. The CDR3 is made up of 16 amino acids. Germline-derived CDR1 and CDR2 are LGHDT and YNNKEL (reference sequence). V lost 1 base, J lost 5 bases, and 5 bases stayed unmatched. CDR3 in amino acids: CASSQGRTSGVETQYF. Written as DNA, the CDR3 is TGTGCCAGCAGCCAAGGCCGGACTAGCGGGGTTGAGACCCAGTACTTC.

This clonotype was picked up many times. The chain is built from TRBV29-1 and TRBJ2-7, with D maybe TRBD1 (5 bases). Germline CDR1 is SQVTM and CDR2 is ANQGSEA. This CDR3 is 11 amino acids long. The V end lost 4 bases, the J end lost 5 bases, and 9 bases lay between the germline ends. CDR3 protein: CSVGAGNEQYF. CDR3 in DNA: TGCAGCGTTGGGGCAGGGAACGAGCAGTACTTC.

This clonotype appeared a few times. This chain links TRBV5-5 with TRBJ1-6; no firm D call. The germline V gene encodes CDR1 SGHKS and CDR2 YYEKEE (reference sequence). CDR3 length equals 14 residues. V lost 4 bases and J 9 bases, leaving 14 bases between the germline ends. The CDR3 sequence: CASSQDGWFSPLHF. CDR3 in DNA: TGTGCCAGCAGCCAGGACGGGTGGTTTTCACCCCTCCACTTT.

This clonotype appeared many times. V and J are TRBV29-1 and TRBJ2-1; 8 positions match TRBD1. The CDR3 is 14 residues long. The trim removed 0 bases at V and 6 bases at J, leaving 4 bases unmatched. CDR1 and CDR2 (germline): SQVTM, ANQGSEA. DNA for the CDR3: TGCAGCGTTGAAGAAGGGACAGGCCTCAATGAGCAGTTCTTC. Protein: CSVEEGTGLNEQFF.

The gene calls are TRBV20-1 and TRBJ2-1; the match to TRBD2 covers 10 bases. The CDR3 has 15 amino acids. V lost 0 bases, J lost 4 bases, and 3 bases stayed unmatched. Germline assignment: CDR1 DFQATT and CDR2 SNEGSKA (reference sequence). The CDR3 DNA sequence: TGCAGTGCTAGAGAGTGGACTAGCGGTTACAATGAGCAGTTCTTC. Translation gives CSAREWTSGYNEQFF.

This clonotype was found many times. This rearrangement joins TRBV12-3 or TRBV12-4 to TRBJ2-2; D may be TRBD1 or TRBD2 (5 bases each). The CDR3 is 16 amino acids. Trimming removed 0 bases at V and 1 base at J, with 9 bases between. In DNA form, the CDR3 reads TGTGCCAGCAGTTTAGCGTGGGGGATGAACACCGGGGAGCTGTTTTTT. Translation: CASSLAWGMNTGELFF.

The V gene is TRBV10-3, the J gene TRBJ1-4, with D possibly matching TRBD1 (6 bases). V lost 0 bases, J lost 8 bases, and 13 bases lay in between. This CDR3 region has 15 residues. Per the germline V gene, CDR1 is ENHRY and CDR2 is SYGVKD. The CDR3, as DNA: TGTGCCATCAGTGAGTCTGCAGGGGAAGGGGAAAAACTGTTTTTT. Translated, it gives CAISESAGEGEKLFF.

This chain uses TRBV20-1 with TRBJ1-2; D unclear. CDR1 is DFQATT, CDR2 SNEGSKA, per germline (reference sequence). The CDR3 has 9 amino acids. V lost 7 bases, J lost 6 bases, and 6 bases lay in between. CDR3 nucleotides: TGCAGTGGTCTGCATGGCTACACCTTC. Encoded protein: CSGLHGYTF.

This clonotype was seen many times. The rearrangement links TRBV6-2 or TRBV6-3 to TRBJ2-7, with 7 nucleotides matching TRBD1. Germline CDR1 and CDR2: MNHEY and SVGEGT. V dropped 7 bases and J dropped 1; count of bases not matched to a gene: 13. This CDR3 region has 16 residues. The CDR3 loop reads CASTTTRRTGSYEQYF. CDR3 coding DNA: TGTGCCAGCACCACCACCCGGAGGACAGGATCCTACGAGCAGTACTTC.

This chain uses TRBV29-1 with TRBJ1-2; D is possibly TRBD1 (5 bases). The ends were cut back, 4 bases at V and 3 bases at J, with 12 bases in the middle. Germline loops: CDR1 SQVTM, CDR2 ANQGSEA. The CDR3 runs to 13 residues. In nucleotides, the CDR3 is TGCAGCGTTGTAGTGCAGGGCGACTATGGCTACACCTTC. As protein: CSVVVQGDYGYTF.

Many counts were recorded for this clonotype. The chain couples TRBV12-3 or TRBV12-4 to TRBJ1-1; D gene uncertain. The CDR3 runs 14 residues. Trimming took off 2 bases at V and 1 base at J, with 8 bases between the two ends. CDR3 nucleotide sequence: TGTGCCAGCAGTTTATTACATCCGAACACTGAAGCTTTCTTT. Its translation: CASSLLHPNTEAFF.

The CDR3 loop is CASSGSPGYGYTF. The CDR3 DNA sequence: TGTGCCAGCAGTGGGTCTCCAGGGTATGGCTACACCTTC. The chain couples TRBV2 to TRBJ1-2; possible D gene TRBD1, 5 bases. Trimming cost V 4 bases and J 5 bases, with 11 bases left between them. The CDR3 is 13 residues long. Germline V gene data show CDR1 as SNHLY and CDR2 as FYNNEI.

The table lists this clonotype with many counts. This CDR3 reads CASSVRGDSGNTIYF. In DNA form, the CDR3 reads TGTGCCAGCAGCGTAAGAGGGGACTCTGGAAACACCATATATTTT. The chain joins TRBV9 to TRBJ1-3, with D perhaps TRBD1 (5 bases). The CDR3 extends over 15 amino acids. Germline V gene data show CDR1 as SGDLS and CDR2 as YYNGEE. Trimming pared 1 base from V and 0 bases from J, leaving 8 bases between.